A selection of T cell receptor beta chains follows, all from one sample in a study of PD-L1 blockade in urothelial cancer. Some clones are missing from TCRdb's copy, which holds only in-frame ones; the method was immunoSEQ multiplex PCR. The repertoire holds some 51,000 clones, with around 89% as singletons. Sequences were derived from PBMCs, sampled around atezolizumab (anti-PD-L1) treatment. The source of these receptors is a man aged 60-69 years with urothelial cancer. CDR3s include the opening cysteine and the closing phenylalanine or tryptophan. Fields, in order: J gene, V gene, CDR3 length, CDR3 protein.

>TRBJ2-3|TRBV5-1|17
CASSMTAVGGSTDTQYF
>TRBJ2-7|TRBV10-2|15
CASTPSGGANYEQYF
>TRBJ2-3|TRBV29-1|15
CSVERTGGHTDTQYF
>TRBJ2-7|TRBV10-1|15
CASSESGPGSREQYF
>TRBJ2-5|TRBV9|16
CASSASKLAGQETQYF
>TRBJ1-1|TRBV2|15
CASRTQGRGGTEAFF
>TRBJ2-2|TRBV9|16
CASSASRDRITGELFF
>TRBJ2-1|TRBV11-2|16
CASSLGGGGIYNEQFF
>TRBJ2-2|TRBV19|14
CASSITGGTGELFF
>TRBJ1-1|TRBV27|14
CASSPNRGRTEAFF
>TRBJ1-2|TRBV6-1|14
CASSEGQGFYGYTF
>TRBJ2-7|TRBV9|15
CASSPTSGRPYEQYF
>TRBJ2-3|TRBV7-9|17
CASSLAGLAGGGDTQYF
>TRBJ2-1|TRBV6-5|15
CASSTGQGAWSEQFF
>TRBJ2-5|TRBV11-2|15
CASSLASQAQETQYF
>TRBJ1-2|TRBV19|14
CASSSGQGRTGYTF
>TRBJ2-7|TRBV2|15
CASSPGLAGSYEQYF
>TRBJ1-1|TRBV18|15
CASSPPTGENTEAFF
>TRBJ2-7|TRBV6-1|14
CASTPRDRVYEQYF
>TRBJ1-2|TRBV28|16
CASRLPGTGRGYGYTF
>TRBJ1-5|TRBV10-3|15
CAISEDRAQLQPQHF
>TRBJ2-4|TRBV4-1|19
CASSAGLPGTREAKNIQYF
>TRBJ1-6|TRBV5-4|14
CASSSGRGNSPLHF
>TRBJ1-1|TRBV6-5|15
CASSRSDRMNTEAFF
>TRBJ2-2|TRBV7-3|15
CASSLNRVDTGELFF
>TRBJ2-3|TRBV29-1|15
CSVAVKGGDTDTQYF
>TRBJ2-5|TRBV5-1|16
CASSTSQRPIQETQYF
>TRBJ2-5|TRBV15|15
CATSRDQIVAETQYF
>TRBJ1-2|TRBV10-3|17
CAISESNGAGGNYGYTF
>TRBJ1-1|TRBV5-1|14
CASSLKQGRTEAFF
>TRBJ2-3|TRBV5-1|16
CASSLARTGRTDTQYF
>TRBJ1-2|TRBV7-3|15
CASSQQTGANYGYTF
>TRBJ2-2|TRBV7-9|16
CASRPREPENTGELFF
>TRBJ2-5|TRBV7-2|16
CASSPEGSGGLETQYF
>TRBJ1-6|TRBV11-1|17
CASSLAKSYSGNSPLHF
>TRBJ2-7|TRBV6-1|15
CASSEPGGRVGEQYF
>TRBJ2-3|TRBV7-2|16
CASSLAAGSSTDTQYF
>TRBJ2-7|TRBV18|12
CASSPVGGEQYF
>TRBJ1-2|TRBV11-2|15
CASSYGTGGISGYTF
>TRBJ2-5|TRBV27|13
CASSPWPQETQYF
>TRBJ1-5|TRBV28|13
CASRDRGNQPQHF
>TRBJ2-7|TRBV10-3|16
CAIGRPLRDSRFEQYF
>TRBJ2-3|TRBV6-5|16
CASSYQSVGGTDTQYF
>TRBJ1-4|TRBV13|14
CASSEGSTNEKLFF
>TRBJ2-5|TRBV18|12
CASSPREGTQYF
>TRBJ2-3|TRBV30|12
CAWSQGADTQYF
>TRBJ1-4|TRBV5-5|15
CASSLRGPTNEKLFF
>TRBJ2-7|TRBV27|13
CASSSGARVEQYF
>TRBJ1-5|TRBV29-1|13
CSVVDRHNQPQHF
>TRBJ1-2|TRBV19|13
CASSDDRNYGYTF
>TRBJ2-1|TRBV2|14
CASQAWTGKNEQFF
>.|TRBV5-1|14
CASSREGATYEQYF
>TRBJ2-4|TRBV2|14
CASRSQRGQNIQYF
>TRBJ2-4|TRBV5-1|12
CASSHTGDIQYF
>TRBJ2-7|TRBV6-5|15
CASSYSLDSSYEQYF
>TRBJ2-3|TRBV4-1|19
CASSQLPPGLAGAGDTQYF
>TRBJ1-2|TRBV15|16
CATSRFGVGGAYGYTF
>TRBJ2-3|TRBV7-9|13
CASRGSGEGTQYF